Listed below are T cell receptor beta chains from one sample, sequenced in a study of shared clonotypes between healthy human individuals. Using immunoSEQ multiplex PCR, the repertoire was profiled, and TCRdb retains in-frame clones only, with some absent. The data hold under 600,000 clones, with about 96% observed a single time. Sequenced: naive CD4+ T cells sorted from blood. The source is a woman aged 30 to 39 in good health. Each CDR3 is given with its conserved first and last residue. Fields, in order: D gene, clone size, V gene, J gene, CDR3 DNA, CDR3 protein. A D gene is named only where the DNA matches it firmly. Expanded clones are given a class, and other clones once, few, many or no size at all.

.	few	TRBV10-1	TRBJ2-7	TGCGCCAGCAGTGAGCAGGTCGGGACCTACGAGCAGTACTTC	CASSEQVGTYEQYF
.	.	TRBV6-6	TRBJ2-2	TGTGCCAGCAGCCTAATGAACACCGGGGAGCTGTTTTTT	CASSLMNTGELFF
TRBD2	.	TRBV29-1	TRBJ2-7	TGCAGCGTAGCCCACGGGACTAGCGGTACCTACGAGCAGTACTTC	CSVAHGTSGTYEQYF
TRBD1	.	TRBV5-1	TRBJ1-2	TGCGCCAGCAGCAGATCCGGGACAGGGGAAGAAATAGTTGGCTACACCTTC	CASSRSGTGEEIVGYTF
.	.	TRBV5-1	TRBJ2-3	TGCGCCAGCAGCTTGGGGTTCGGCAGCACAGATACGCAGTATTTT	CASSLGFGSTDTQYF
TRBD1	.	TRBV11-2	TRBJ2-1	TGTGCCAGCAGCCCCAGGGGGATCTCCTACAATGAGCAGTTCTTC	CASSPRGISYNEQFF
TRBD1	once	TRBV10-2	TRBJ1-5	TGCGCCAGCAGCGACAGGGGGCAGCCCCAGCATTTT	CASSDRGQPQHF
.	.	TRBV6-6	TRBJ2-5	TGTGCCAGCAGACGGGACTTAAGAAACCAAGAGACCCAGTACTTC	CASRRDLRNQETQYF
TRBD1	.	TRBV28	TRBJ2-7	TGTGCCAGCAGGTTGGCAGGGGGCGGGTACGAGCAGTACTTC	CASRLAGGGYEQYF
.	.	TRBV21-1	TRBJ1-1	TGTGCCAGCAGCAATTCCGGGACCCAAGGCACTGAAGCTTTCTTT	CASSNSGTQGTEAFF
TRBD2	.	TRBV5-4	TRBJ2-7	TGTGCCAGCAGCTTGGGGACTAGCGGGACCTACGAGCAGTACTTC	CASSLGTSGTYEQYF
.	.	TRBV18	TRBJ1-1	TGTGCCAGCTCACCATTAGGTCAGACTGAAGCTTTCTTT	CASSPLGQTEAFF
TRBD1	.	TRBV28	TRBJ2-7	TGTGCCAGCAGTCCCGCCGGGACAGGGGTTGAGCAGTACTTC	CASSPAGTGVEQYF
.	.	TRBV30	TRBJ2-5	TGTGCCTGGAGCGGAATCATCCAAGAGACCCAGTACTTC	CAWSGIIQETQYF
TRBD1	.	TRBV28	TRBJ1-2	TGTGCCAGCGGACCGGGACAGGGAGGTTCCGTCTACACCTTC	CASGPGQGGSVYTF
TRBD1	.	TRBV27	TRBJ2-2	TGTGCCAGCAGTTTAGAGGGGGCGTACACCGGGGAGCTGTTTTTT	CASSLEGAYTGELFF
.	.	TRBV4-2	TRBJ2-7	TGTGCCAGCAGCCGCGGGCTAGCTGACCTCTCCTACGAGCAGTACTTC	CASSRGLADLSYEQYF
.	.	TRBV6-1	TRBJ2-7	TGTGCCAGCAGTGAAGCGCTCGGGTTAACGGGAAACGGCGAGCAGTACTTC	CASSEALGLTGNGEQYF
.	.	TRBV28	TRBJ1-2	TGTGCCAGCAGTGAAAGGCAACCACCCTATGGCTACACCTTC	CASSERQPPYGYTF
.	once	TRBV7-4	TRBJ1-3	TGTGCCAGCAGCTTAGGAGGGCAAAACTCTGGAAACACCATATATTTT	CASSLGGQNSGNTIYF
.	.	TRBV19	TRBJ2-1	TGTGCCAGTAAACACCATTATAGCGGTCGTAGGAATGAGCAGTTCTTC	CASKHHYSGRRNEQFF
.	.	TRBV30	TRBJ1-6	TGTGCCTGGAGTGTACGGGAAGACTCACCCCTCCACTTT	CAWSVREDSPLHF
TRBD2	.	TRBV2	TRBJ2-1	TGTGCCAGCAGTGCGGGGGGGAGGGATTACAATGAGCAGTTCTTC	CASSAGGRDYNEQFF
TRBD2	.	TRBV4-2	TRBJ2-5	TGTGCCAGCAGCCAAGGAACGGGGACTAGCGGGAGAGAGGAGACCCAGTACTTC	CASSQGTGTSGREETQYF
TRBD1	.	TRBV5-4	TRBJ2-1	TGTGCCAGCAGTACCACCGGGACAGGGGGAAATGAGCAGTTCTTC	CASSTTGTGGNEQFF
.	.	TRBV27	TRBJ1-6	TGTGCCAGCAGCCGAAATTTCTTGAGCTCCTATAATTCACCCCTCCACTTT	CASSRNFLSSYNSPLHF
.	.	TRBV28	TRBJ1-1	TGTGCCAGCAGTTACCTTCACTTCGAGCTGAACACTGAAGCTTTCTTT	CASSYLHFELNTEAFF
.	.	TRBV11-2	TRBJ1-1	TGTGCCAGCAGCCGGTTTACCATGAACACTGAAGCTTTCTTT	CASSRFTMNTEAFF
.	.	TRBV18	TRBJ1-1	TGTGCCAGCTCACCGCCCCCAGCGAACACTGAAGCTTTCTTT	CASSPPPANTEAFF
.	.	TRBV28	TRBJ2-3	TGTGCCAGCAGTTTGAAAGATACGCAGTATTTT	CASSLKDTQYF
.	.	TRBV5-6	TRBJ1-2	TGTGCCAGCACCTCACGTACTAACTATGGCTACACCTTC	CASTSRTNYGYTF
TRBD2	.	TRBV29-1	TRBJ2-1	TGCAGCGTGTCCGGGACTAGCACAGGGGAGCAGTTCTTC	CSVSGTSTGEQFF
.	.	TRBV6-6	TRBJ1-2	TGTGCCAGCCCGGGGCTCAACTATGGCTGCACCTTC	CASPGLNYGCTF
.	.	TRBV28	TRBJ2-5	TGTGCCAGCAGTTTAGAGACCGAGACCCAGTACTTC	CASSLETETQYF
TRBD1	.	TRBV25-1	TRBJ1-2	TGTGCCAGCAGTAGGGGACAGGATACTTTAAACTATGGCTACACCTTC	CASSRGQDTLNYGYTF
.	.	TRBV5-4	TRBJ2-7	TGTGCCAGCAGCTCCCGGGTCCCCAAGGATTCCGAGCAGTACTTC	CASSSRVPKDSEQYF
.	once	TRBV18	TRBJ2-1	TGTGCCAGCTCACCAGGGGGTAAAACCTCCTACAATGAGCAGTTCTTC	CASSPGGKTSYNEQFF
TRBD2	.	TRBV6-1	TRBJ2-7	TGTGCCAGCAGTGTGGATTTCCTAGCGGGAGGGCCCTACGAGCAGTACTTC	CASSVDFLAGGPYEQYF
.	.	TRBV5-4	TRBJ2-7	TGTGCCAGCAGCTTGGGGGGGGCCTCTGCCTACGAGCAGTACTTC	CASSLGGASAYEQYF
.	.	TRBV5-1	TRBJ2-7	TGCGCCAGCAGCTTGCTAACGGGTCCTACCAACTACGAGCAGTACTTC	CASSLLTGPTNYEQYF
.	.	TRBV2	TRBJ2-1	TGTGCCAGCAGTGAACTTTTGTACAGTAAGGGCAATGAGCAGTTCTTC	CASSELLYSKGNEQFF
.	.	TRBV6-1	TRBJ2-2	TGTGCCGTCTATCCGGGGCAGGCGAACACCGGGGAGCTGTTTTTT	CAVYPGQANTGELFF
.	.	TRBV5-5	TRBJ2-7	TGTGCCAGCAGTCTCGACAGATCCTACGAGCAGTACTTC	CASSLDRSYEQYF
.	.	TRBV28	TRBJ1-5	TGTGCCAGCAGTTCATGGGGGGTGGGATCGTTGAATCAGCCCCAGCATTTT	CASSSWGVGSLNQPQHF
.	.	TRBV7-8	TRBJ2-7	TGTGCCAGCAGCTTGGCTCGCGGAGCCCTCTACGAGCAGTACTTC	CASSLARGALYEQYF
.	.	TRBV5-5	TRBJ1-1	TGTGCCAGCAGCTTGGACGCCGGCGGGACTGAAGCTTTCTTT	CASSLDAGGTEAFF
.	.	TRBV6-5	TRBJ2-7	TGTGCCAGCAGTTACCGAGGGGCACGTTACGAGCAGTACTTC	CASSYRGARYEQYF
TRBD1	.	TRBV5-1	TRBJ1-1	TGCGCCAGCAAAGGGGGACAGAGCGAACTACTGAACACTGAAGCTTTCTTT	CASKGGQSELLNTEAFF
TRBD2	.	TRBV30	TRBJ2-1	TGTGCCTGGAGTGGACTAGCGTTTGACAATGAGCAGTTCTTC	CAWSGLAFDNEQFF
TRBD2	.	TRBV28	TRBJ2-7	TGTGCCAGCAGGGGACTAGCGGGAGTGAACTACGAGCAGTACTTC	CASRGLAGVNYEQYF
.	.	TRBV5-1	TRBJ2-6	TGCGCCAGCAGCTTGATTTTAGGGGCCAGTGGGGCCAACGTCCTGACTTTC	CASSLILGASGANVLTF
.	.	TRBV5-1	TRBJ2-5	TGCGCCAGCAGCTTCCGGACGCAAGAGACCCAGTACTTC	CASSFRTQETQYF
.	.	TRBV5-4	TRBJ2-5	TGTGCCAGCAGCTCGGGACCGGGACAAGCGAAAGAGACCCAGTACTTC	CASSSGPGQAKETQYF